This TCR beta chain was identified in a study of T cells after yellow fever vaccination (dated by TCRdb to the late 2010s). A note on the overall study: The SMART-Seq v4 Ultra Low Input RNA kit was used to prepare libraries from fractions with low cell numbers. To follow T-cell clones before and after primary and booster YFV17D yellow fever vaccination, bulk TCR alpha and beta repertoires were sequenced over time. Two healthy male donors made up the cohort, one aged 18 to 29 years and the other aged 30 to 40 years. Blood was drawn at multiple timepoints before and after primary and secondary immunization, with bulk PBMC replicates and cell subsets isolated. Results and caveats for the whole study, not just this receptor: The study included only a couple of donors, which limits how far the findings can be generalized. The secondary T-cell response was found to be weaker but faster than the primary response, with a peak reached on day 5 rather than on day 15. Because abundant contaminating clonotypes from the bulk population could be contained in FACS-sorted repertoires, computational filtering was required. After the booster, most clones that had expanded after primary vaccination were detected again (nearly 97% of CD4 and 88% of CD8), suggesting broad maintenance of memory. A small fraction of clonotypes showed up in both the CD4 and CD8 compartments, probably as a result of convergent recombination.

Trimming takes 2 bases from V and 4 bases from J, and the germline ends sit 9 bases apart. Per the germline V gene (reference sequence), MNHEY is the CDR1 and SMNVEV is the CDR2. Inclusive of the bounding cysteine and phenylalanine, the CDR3 is 13 residues long. This entry keeps only the CDR3 DNA: 39 bases, framed from base 1. The sample's treatment or condition label, in plain terms: live attenuated yellow fever vaccine strain. Two biological replicates of bulk PBMCs were collected at each blood-draw timepoint. PBMCs were isolated from peripheral blood using a standard Ficoll-Paque protocol. TriZol was used to extract RNA from bulk PBMCs, from CD4 and CD8 fractions, and from dextramer-positive and dextramer-negative fractions. Sequencing used an Illumina NovaSeq 6000. TCR cDNA was made using 5'RACE template switching, a step that added a universal primer site and unique molecular identifiers. Priming for cDNA synthesis came from both the TCR alpha and TCR beta constant segments. Libraries were amplified in two PCR steps, with sample barcodes and sequencing adapters added in the second step. Sequencing of the libraries was done on either Illumina HiSeq 2500 (2x100 bp) or NovaSeq (2x150 bp). The authors processed their data as follows. MIGEC was used to demultiplex reads and collapse the reads into UMI consensus sequences, and MiXCR was used for V(D)J alignment. Using edgeR on replicate PBMC samples, clonotypes were called vaccine-responding if FDR was below 0.01 and the log2 fold change was above 5 up to day 15. Each bulk clonotype was labeled CD4 or CD8 based on which sequenced repertoire, CD4 or CD8, contained the clonotype at higher abundance. Through fastp at Q25 and MiXCR, TCRdb rebuilt clones from the public reads, retaining in-frame beta chains. Rows are unified per CDR3 protein, each entry keeping the most common DNA and genes. The V and J calls come from TCRdb's annotation, not from the publication. The sample table shows roughly 350,000 distinct CDR3 sequences, and over 4% are seen once. Roughly 24% of the sample lies in the top ten.

This clonotype was counted ten times or more. What this receptor recognizes is not known. No per-base quality is available; no much larger clone lies one base away. The sequenced sample was PBMCs, obtained 5 days after the yellow fever booster vaccination. This sequence originates from a man younger than 35 who received the YFV17D yellow fever vaccine. Recombination joined TRBV27 with TRBJ2-7; the D gene is perhaps TRBD2, on 5 matching bases. The CDR3 in this case is CASSLRGSYEQYF. The DNA sequence is TGTGCCAGCAGTTTAAGAGGGTCTTACGAGCAGTACTTC.